These T cell receptor beta chains were read from a single sample in a study of T-cell memory formation after mild COVID-19. TCRdb independently ran MiXCR on the 5' RACE reads; one entry per CDR3 protein. The sample consists of about 130,000 distinct CDR3 sequences, approximately 15% of them appearing once. The specimen sequenced was PBMCs or a T cell subset sorted from them (not recorded which). These receptors were taken from a young man who had mild COVID-19 (a few samples of this study predate the infection). Cell type and time point are not known. CDR3s include the opening cysteine and the closing phenylalanine or tryptophan. The D gene is left open where the match is weak. Expanded clones are given a class, and other clones once, few, many or no size at all.

V	size	J	D	DNA	CDR3
TRBV12-3/TRBV12-4	many	TRBJ2-5	-	TGTGCCAGCAGCCTGACTGGGGAGACCCAGTACTTC	CASSLTGETQYF
TRBV20-1	few	TRBJ2-7	-	TGCAGTGCTAGGAGCGTCTCCTACGAGCAGTACTTC	CSARSVSYEQYF
TRBV5-5	few	TRBJ1-2	-	TGTGCCAGCAGCCCCCGATTAGGCAGAGATGGCTACACCTTC	CASSPRLGRDGYTF
TRBV7-2	few	TRBJ2-7	-	TGTGCCAGCAGCCGTCCCTCGGGCATATTATCGAGCTCCTACGAGCAGTACTTC	CASSRPSGILSSSYEQYF
TRBV20-1	-	TRBJ2-5	TRBD1	TGCAGTGCTCCGAGAAGGACAGGGACGGAGACCCAGTACTTC	CSAPRRTGTETQYF
TRBV18	-	TRBJ1-5	-	TGTGCCAGCTCACCACCGACCAGGGAGGATCAGCCCCAGCATTTT	CASSPPTREDQPQHF
TRBV7-2	few	TRBJ1-4	TRBD1	TGTGCCAGCAGCCCCGGGACAGGCCTAAATGAAAAACTGTTTTTT	CASSPGTGLNEKLFF
TRBV12-3/TRBV12-4	few	TRBJ1-1	-	TGTGCCAGCAGTTCCACAGGCCGAGGGGGGAAGACTGAAGCTTTCTTT	CASSSTGRGGKTEAFF
TRBV7-2	-	TRBJ2-3	-	TGTGCCAGCAGCTTAGTTCCGCCGACGGCTTATAGCACAGATACGCAGTATTTT	CASSLVPPTAYSTDTQYF
TRBV7-2	few	TRBJ2-6	-	TGTGCCAGCAGCGTGGACTCTGGGGCCAACGTCCTGACTTTC	CASSVDSGANVLTF
TRBV12-3/TRBV12-4	-	TRBJ2-5	TRBD1	TGTGCCAGCAGTGGGACAGCGCTCACGCCCCAGTACTTC	CASSGTALTPQYF
TRBV7-2	-	TRBJ2-7	-	TGTGCCAGCAGCCCCTCGGTTCAGCAGTACTTC	CASSPSVQQYF
TRBV27	-	TRBJ2-2	-	TGTGCCAGCACCACTGACAGAAGACCCGGGGAGCTGTTTTTT	CASTTDRRPGELFF
TRBV6-5	few	TRBJ2-2	-	TGTGCCAGCAGTTACTCGAATCGGGGAACCGGGGAGCTGTTTTTT	CASSYSNRGTGELFF
TRBV11-1	few	TRBJ2-2	TRBD1	TGTGCCAGCAGCTCCCTCTTCCAAATGGACAGGGCCTACACCGGGGAGCTGTTTTTT	CASSSLFQMDRAYTGELFF
TRBV6-5	few	TRBJ1-1	-	TGTGCCAGCACCATGGGCCCCAGCACTGAAGCTTTCTTT	CASTMGPSTEAFF
TRBV7-2	few	TRBJ2-7	TRBD2	TGTGCCAGCAGCTTAGTGGCGGGGGAGACCTACGAGCAGTACTTC	CASSLVAGETYEQYF
TRBV4-2	few	TRBJ2-1	-	TGTGCCAGCAGCCAAGATGGGACACACAACTACAATGAGCAGTTCTTC	CASSQDGTHNYNEQFF
TRBV7-3	-	TRBJ2-2	-	TGTGCCAGCAGCCAAGGACTTTACACCGGGGAGCTGTTTTTT	CASSQGLYTGELFF
TRBV6-6	few	TRBJ2-1	TRBD2	TGTGCCAGCAGTTACTCGGCTAGCGGGGGGGCCAATGAGCAGTTCTTC	CASSYSASGGANEQFF
TRBV7-9	few	TRBJ1-2	-	TGTGCCAGCAGCGCCTACTATGGCTACACCTTC	CASSAYYGYTF
TRBV9	few	TRBJ2-5	TRBD1	TGTGCCAGCAGCCCAAACAGGGGGCGGGAGACCCAGTACTTC	CASSPNRGRETQYF
TRBV7-9	many	TRBJ1-5	TRBD1	TGTGCCAGCAGCGCACAGGGGGCCCTCAATCAGCCCCAGCATTTT	CASSAQGALNQPQHF
TRBV10-3	-	TRBJ2-5	-	TGTGCCATCAGTGTTAGGAGGGGAGAGACCCAGTACTTC	CAISVRRGETQYF
TRBV7-9	few	TRBJ2-2	-	TGTGCCAGCAGCTCGCGCCGCGGATCACCCGGGGAGCTGTTTTTT	CASSSRRGSPGELFF
TRBV12-3/TRBV12-4	-	TRBJ2-5	-	TGTGCCAGCAGCCTCCCCGGGGCCCGGGAGACCCAGTACTTC	CASSLPGARETQYF
TRBV7-2	-	TRBJ2-5	-	TGTGCCAGCAGCCCATTCAGAGAGACCCAGTACTTC	CASSPFRETQYF
TRBV7-6	many	TRBJ2-5	-	TGTGCCAGCAGCTTAAGGGATGTCGAGACCCAGTACTTC	CASSLRDVETQYF
TRBV19	few	TRBJ1-2	-	TGTGCCAGTAGTAGAGGACAGACCCTGGGGGACTATGGCTACACCTTC	CASSRGQTLGDYGYTF
TRBV6-6	-	TRBJ2-3	-	TGTGCCAGCAGTTACTCCGACCTAGATACGCAGTATTTT	CASSYSDLDTQYF
TRBV6-1	-	TRBJ1-1	-	TGTGCCAGCAGTACAGGTCCCGACACTGAAGCTTTCTTT	CASSTGPDTEAFF
TRBV7-2	many	TRBJ2-7	-	TGTGCCAGCAGCTTAGATACTTGGTCGCAGGGAAAGCACTACGAGCAGTACTTC	CASSLDTWSQGKHYEQYF
TRBV27	-	TRBJ1-1	-	TGTGCCAGCATGGGGATGCGGGGTTTAAACACTGAAGCTTTCTTT	CASMGMRGLNTEAFF
TRBV6-5	few	TRBJ2-1	-	TGTGCCAGCAGCCCCCAGGGTAGCCATGAGCAGTTCTTC	CASSPQGSHEQFF
TRBV9	-	TRBJ1-4	-	TGTGCCAGCAGCGTAGGGGGGAATGAAAAACTGTTTTTT	CASSVGGNEKLFF
TRBV10-3	many	TRBJ2-7	-	TGTGCCATCAGTGACGGTCAGGGCCACTACGAGCAGTACTTC	CAISDGQGHYEQYF
TRBV6-2/TRBV6-3	many	TRBJ1-1	-	TGTGCCAGCAGACGGAGGCCAGCACTCAGGGTAGGACGGGACGGTGAAGCTTTCTTT	CASRRRPALRVGRDGEAFF
TRBV20-1	many	TRBJ2-3	TRBD1	TGCAGTGCGACTCCGGGACAGGGAATTTCTAGCACAGATACGCAGTATTTT	CSATPGQGISSTDTQYF
TRBV20-1	-	TRBJ1-2	TRBD1	TGCAGTGCTAGAGTAACGACAGGGGTTTCGGGTGGCTACACCTTC	CSARVTTGVSGGYTF
TRBV15	-	TRBJ2-5	TRBD1	TGTGCCACCAGCGGAGAGACAGGGTGGAAAGAGACCCAGTACTTC	CATSGETGWKETQYF
TRBV12-3/TRBV12-4	-	TRBJ1-5	-	TGTGCCAGCAGCACCGATGGGACGGCTAATCAGCCCCAGCATTTT	CASSTDGTANQPQHF
TRBV7-2	-	TRBJ1-2	-	TGTGCCAGCAGCCCCCCCAGGGACTATGGCTACACCTTC	CASSPPRDYGYTF
TRBV9	-	TRBJ2-1	TRBD2	TGTGCCAGCGGGGGGGACAATGAGCAGTTCTTC	CASGGDNEQFF
TRBV11-1	-	TRBJ2-3	-	TGTGCCAGCAGCTTTAGCGGAACCACAGATACGCAGTATTTT	CASSFSGTTDTQYF
TRBV6-5	few	TRBJ1-2	-	TGTGCCAGCAGAAGACTGACAGTCGCCCCCTCTTATGGCTACACCTTC	CASRRLTVAPSYGYTF
TRBV5-6	few	TRBJ2-5	TRBD1	TGTGCCAGCAGCTTTTTAGGGACAGGGGGGGAGGGCCAGTACTTC	CASSFLGTGGEGQYF
TRBV12-3/TRBV12-4	few	TRBJ2-2	TRBD2	TGTGCCAGCAGTTTCTCTGGGACTAGCGGCGGGGAGCTGTTTTTT	CASSFSGTSGGELFF
TRBV20-1	-	TRBJ1-1	-	TGCAGTGCTAGTCGATCAATGAACACTGAAGCTTTCTTT	CSASRSMNTEAFF